The following is a T cell receptor (beta chain) sequence with its context. This clonotype is medium-sized (0.01 to 0.1%). No cognate antigen has been identified for it. No quality values exist for individual bases; no much larger clone is one base distant. The sample belongs to a study of liver allograft versus peripheral blood T cells (dated by TCRdb to about 2020). In terms of the full investigation: T cell receptor repertoires present within transplanted livers were compared with repertoires in the peripheral blood of liver transplant recipients.

Instrument on record: Illumina MiSeq. Clones were called with MiXCR by TCRdb after fastp trimmed the public reads at Q25, and only in-frame beta chains were retained. Identical CDR3 protein sequences are pooled into one entry, listed with their most common genes and DNA. In this sample the table shows more than 1,500 distinct CDR3 sequences, over 12% of which occur a single time. Of the sample, less than 8% falls within the top ten clones. As encoded in the germline V gene (reference sequence), CDR1 is DFQATT while CDR2 is SNEGSKA. V trim: 2 bases; J trim: 5 bases; unmatched bases: 9. The CDR3 covers 15 residues, taking in both the cysteine and the phenylalanine. The retained sequence is limited to the CDR3, 45 bases, with the frame set at the first base. Results the study describes overall, beyond this receptor: T cell receptor repertoires inside liver allografts were reported to differ from those detected in peripheral blood.

This receptor was obtained from a human patient who had a liver transplant. Some T cells may have been brought in with the graft after a transplant. The sequence is built from TRBV20-1 and TRBJ2-7, and 10 bases in between align with TRBD2. The CDR3 in this case is CSARPQRGGLHEQYF. The sequenced DNA is TGCAGTGCTAGACCGCAGCGGGGGGGCCTCCACGAGCAGTACTTC.